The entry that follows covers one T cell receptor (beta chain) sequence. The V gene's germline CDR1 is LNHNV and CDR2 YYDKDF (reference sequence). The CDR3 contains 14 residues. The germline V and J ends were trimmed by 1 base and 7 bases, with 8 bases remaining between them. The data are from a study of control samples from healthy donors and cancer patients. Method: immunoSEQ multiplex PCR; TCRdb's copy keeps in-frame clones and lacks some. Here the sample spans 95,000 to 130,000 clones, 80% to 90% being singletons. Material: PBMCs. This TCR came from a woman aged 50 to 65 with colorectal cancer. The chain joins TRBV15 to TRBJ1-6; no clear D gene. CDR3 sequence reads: CATSRAPLNSPLHF. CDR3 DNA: TGTGCCACCAGCAGAGCCCCGCTGAATTCACCCCTCCACTTT.